Presented here are 13 T cell receptor beta chains from one specimen sequenced in a study of blood T cell repertoires in COVID-19. The table came from immunoSEQ multiplex PCR; TCRdb's copy has only in-frame clones and leaves some out. The table has roughly 140,000 clones, less than 85% seen once. The sample taken for sequencing was PBMCs or T cells enriched from blood (not recorded which). These receptors originate from a woman aged 18-30 years who had been exposed to COVID-19.

This rearrangement joins TRBV28 to TRBJ2-7; TRBD1 matches at 7 bases. Germline V gene lookup returns CDR1 MDHEN and CDR2 SYDVKM. The V gene end was trimmed by 1 base and the J gene end by 0 bases; junction bases not matched to a gene: 3. The CDR3 length is 15 residues. This CDR3 is CASSLYRGGSYEQYF. As DNA, the CDR3 is TGTGCCAGCAGTTTATACAGGGGTGGCTCCTACGAGCAGTACTTC.

The chain carries TRBV7-9 and TRBJ1-1; D call uncertain. CDR1 is SEHNR and CDR2 is FQNEAQ in the germline V gene (reference sequence). This CDR3 has 11 amino acids. The V and J ends lost 5 bases and 4 bases respectively, with 5 bases between them. The chain's CDR3 is CASSRGTEAFF. The CDR3 region has the DNA TGTGCCAGCAGCCGAGGCACTGAAGCTTTCTTT.

The V and J genes are TRBV4-3 and TRBJ2-5; D possibly corresponds to TRBD1 (6 bases). This CDR3 contains 14 residues. Germline CDR1 reads LGHNA; CDR2 reads YSLEER. V was cut by 2 bases and J by 8 bases, with 15 bases left in between. CDR3 in amino acids: CASSQKRGSGTQYF. The CDR3 DNA follows: TGCGCCAGCAGCCAAAAGAGGGGGAGCGGTACCCAGTACTTC.

This chain joins TRBV2 and TRBJ1-1; TRBD1 matches 7 bases. This CDR3 has 13 amino acids. Trimming removed 11 bases from V and 5 bases from J; junction bases left unmatched: 11. CDR1 and CDR2 (germline): SNHLY, FYNNEI. CDR3 loop: CAGRQGLTTEAFF. In nucleotides, the CDR3 is TGTGCCGGACGACAGGGATTGACAACTGAAGCTTTCTTT.

The chain links TRBV28 to TRBJ1-5; 8 bases match TRBD1. The CDR3 totals 16 residues. The germline gives CDR1 MDHEN, CDR2 SYDVKM. V lost 5 bases to trimming and J lost 0 bases; unmatched junction nucleotides: 6. DNA of the CDR3: TGTGCCAGCAGTCCCTATGACAGGGGTAGCAATCAGCCCCAGCATTTT. Translated: CASSPYDRGSNQPQHF.

The gene calls are TRBV27 and TRBJ1-1; 7 positions agree with TRBD1. This CDR3 region has 15 residues. Germline-derived CDR1 and CDR2 are MNHEY and SMNVEV (reference sequence). With 1 base clipped from V and 4 bases from J, the junction kept 6 bases outside the gene matches. The CDR3, as DNA: TGTGCCAGCAGTTTATTGAACAGGGGAGTCACTGAAGCTTTCTTT. As protein: CASSLLNRGVTEAFF.

This clone showed up just once. This CDR3 reads CASSTQGDYGYTF. The CDR3 DNA reads TGTGCCAGTAGCACACAGGGCGATTATGGCTACACCTTC. The V call is TRBV19, the J call TRBJ1-2; weak D call: TRBD1 (6 bases). Per the germline V gene, CDR1 is LNHDA and CDR2 is SQIVND (reference sequence). There are 13 residues in the CDR3. Trimming cost V 6 bases and J 5 bases, with 13 bases left between them. The full variable domain, completed using reference TRBV19 and TRBJ1-2, is DGGITQSPKYLFRKEGQNVTLSCEQNLNHDAMYWYRQDPGQGLRLIYYSQIVNDFQKGDIAEGYSVSREKKESFPLTVTSAQKNPTAFYLCASSTQGDYGYTFGSGTRLTVV.

V and J are TRBV24-1 and TRBJ1-5, with 10 nucleotides matching TRBD1. CDR1 KGHDR and CDR2 SFDVKD come from the germline V gene. The CDR3 is 16 residues long. Trimming took 4 bases from V and 4 from J; bases not matched to a gene: 6. Here the CDR3 DNA reads TGTGCCACCAGTGACCCCGGACAGGGGGGGAATCAGCCCCAGCATTTT. Encoded protein: CATSDPGQGGNQPQHF.

This chain uses TRBV10-3 with TRBJ2-2; perhaps TRBD1 as D (6 bases). Germline assignment: CDR1 ENHRY and CDR2 SYGVKD. The CDR3 is made up of 17 amino acids. V gave up 4 bases and J gave up 1 base, with 16 bases separating them. In nucleotides, the CDR3 is TGTGCCATCAGTGCTTTTGTGGGGGCAAGGAACACCGGGGAGCTGTTTTTT. Translated, it gives CAISAFVGARNTGELFF.

The chain recombines TRBV11-2 with TRBJ2-5, with D possibly matching TRBD2 (5 bases). V lost 0 bases to trimming and J lost 5 bases, with 13 bases between them. This CDR3 region has 15 residues. CDR1 SGHAT and CDR2 FQNNGV come from the germline V gene. CDR3 DNA sequence: TGTGCCAGCAGCTTAGATCGGGGTAGTTTTGAGACCCAGTACTTC. Its protein product is CASSLDRGSFETQYF.

V usage is TRBV27 and J usage is TRBJ1-1, with 9 bases that match TRBD1. The CDR3 consists of 14 residues. CDR1 and CDR2 (germline): MNHEY, SMNVEV (reference sequence). Losses at the gene ends were 6 bases for V and 5 bases for J; bases not matched to a gene: 7. For the CDR3, the DNA is TGTGCCAGCAGAACACAGGGGGCTGGGACTGAAGCTTTCTTT. The encoded protein is CASRTQGAGTEAFF.

This clone was seen only a few times. The chain has TRBV28 and TRBJ1-4, with a possible D match to TRBD1 (6 bases). The germline gives CDR1 MDHEN, CDR2 SYDVKM. V dropped 5 bases and J dropped 8 bases, with 21 bases sitting between them. This CDR3 has 16 amino acids. The CDR3 sequence is CASSSSTGGGEEKLFF. CDR3 in DNA: TGTGCCAGCAGTAGCTCGACGGGGGGCGGGGAGGAAAAACTGTTTTTT.

The chain couples TRBV28 to TRBJ2-2, with TRBD2 matching over 7 bases. Germline V lookup: CDR1 MDHEN, CDR2 SYDVKM. Trimming at V came to 2 bases and at J to 7 bases, leaving 4 bases not matched to a gene. The CDR3 loop spans 14 amino acids. This chain's CDR3 is CASSLAGEIGELFF. CDR3 bases: TGTGCCAGCAGTTTAGCGGGAGAGATCGGGGAGCTGTTTTTT.